Presented here are 17 T cell receptor beta chains from one specimen sequenced in a study of blood T cell repertoires in COVID-19. The data were produced by immunoSEQ multiplex PCR, yet TCRdb's version contains in-frame clones alone and is incomplete. The profile covers approximately 54,000 clones, with roughly 79% appearing a single time and 5% to 6.5% taken by the ten largest. Material: peripheral blood. The receptor set was obtained from a woman aged 55-75 years with acute or convalescent COVID-19.

The V call is TRBV30, the J call TRBJ2-5, with 7 bases matching TRBD2. The CDR3 has 12 residues. J lost 5 bases, V lost 2 bases, and 2 bases had no gene match. The germline V gene has CDR1 GTSNPN and CDR2 SVGIG (reference sequence). The CDR3 protein is CAWSTGRETQYF. CDR3 DNA sequence: TGTGCCTGGAGTACCGGGAGGGAGACCCAGTACTTC.

The J gene is TRBJ1-4, the V gene TRBV3-1 (or the pseudogene TRBV3-2); D remains unclear. The germline gives CDR1 LGHDT, CDR2 YNNKEL (reference sequence). The V gene lost 2 bases and the J gene lost 8 bases, with 9 bases spanning the gap. The CDR3 totals 13 residues. CDR3 sequence (DNA): TGTGCCAGCAGCCAACAAACACAGGAAAAACTGTTTTTT. Its translation: CASSQQTQEKLFF.

The V call is TRBV7-3, the J call TRBJ2-1; D not resolved. The CDR3 sequence is 13 residues long. Germline CDR1 is SGHTA and CDR2 is FQGTGA. V was shortened by 5 bases and J by 6 bases, with 11 bases between the two germline ends. The CDR3 is CASSPSLSNEQFF. CDR3 bases: TGTGCCAGCAGCCCGTCCCTAAGCAATGAGCAGTTCTTC.

The chain recombines TRBV6-5 with TRBJ2-3; 8 positions match TRBD1. The CDR3 loop spans 15 amino acids. The germline V gene encodes CDR1 MNHEY and CDR2 SVGAGI. The junction had 4 bases not matched to a gene; V was cut back by 3 bases and J by 2 bases. The chain's CDR3 is CASSYNRGATDTQYF. In DNA form, the CDR3 reads TGTGCCAGCAGTTATAACAGGGGGGCCACAGATACGCAGTATTTT.

Only one count was recorded for this clone. The rearrangement joins TRBV5-4 to TRBJ1-5; TRBD1 might be the D (5 bases). V shed 5 bases and J shed 2 bases, with 8 bases lying between them. CDR1 and CDR2 from the germline V gene are SGHNT and YYREEE (reference sequence). The CDR3 runs to 13 residues. CDR3 DNA: TGTGCCAGCAGGGGAGGGGGCAATCAGCCCCAGCATTTT. Its protein product is CASRGGGNQPQHF.

The rearrangement uses TRBV5-1 and TRBJ2-7; 9 bases agree with TRBD2. The germline CDR1 and CDR2 sequences are SGHRS and YFSETQ. The CDR3 runs to 16 residues. The ends lost 2 bases at V and 4 bases at J; junction bases unmatched: 10. The CDR3 loop is CASSFGGHSGGYEQYF. Written as DNA, the CDR3 is TGCGCCAGCAGCTTTGGGGGCCATAGCGGGGGTTACGAGCAGTACTTC.

Notes on this clone: The junction departs from the called germline gene at one end, perhaps through a read error. V and J are TRBV25-1 and TRBJ2-7; 7 nucleotides line up with TRBD1. Germline values: CDR1 MGHDK, CDR2 SYGVNS. The CDR3 contains 13 residues. The DNA for the CDR3 is TGTGCCACCCGGGACAGCCCTTCCTCCGAGCAGTACTTC. Its translation: CATRDSPSSEQYF.

This chain connects TRBV12-5 to TRBJ2-2; TRBD1 might be the D (5 bases). There are 13 residues in the CDR3. CDR1 and CDR2 from the germline V gene are LGHNT and FRNRAP. V lost 7 bases to trimming and J lost 5 bases, with 11 bases between them. CDR3: CASAPPGTGELFF. Written as DNA, the CDR3 is TGTGCTAGTGCCCCCCCAGGGACCGGGGAGCTGTTTTTT.

This clone was seen only a few times. CDR3 DNA sequence: TGTGCCAGCAGCTTAACGACAGGGGGCTCCTATAATTCACCCCTCCACTTT. Translated: CASSLTTGGSYNSPLHF. The genes are TRBV7-2 and TRBJ1-6; 9 nucleotides match TRBD1. V shed 2 bases and J 0 bases; nucleotides not matched to a gene: 2. CDR1 is SGHTA, CDR2 FQGNSA, per germline. CDR3 length equals 17 residues.

V gene TRBV3-1 (or the pseudogene TRBV3-2) combines with J gene TRBJ2-1, with 8 bases aligning to TRBD1. CDR3 length equals 13 residues. Germline-derived CDR1 and CDR2 are LGHDT and YNNKEL (reference sequence). Trimming took 3 bases from V and 6 from J; bases not matched to a gene: 1. The chain's CDR3 is CASSQDRANEQFF. As DNA, the CDR3 is TGTGCCAGCAGCCAGGACAGGGCCAATGAGCAGTTCTTC.

This chain's CDR3 is CASSSSPSGAGEQYF. The DNA of the CDR3 is TGTGCCAGTAGTTCTTCCCCTAGCGGGGCTGGCGAGCAGTACTTC. The genes are TRBV19 and TRBJ2-7; 9 bases line up with TRBD2. Per the germline V gene, CDR1 is LNHDA and CDR2 is SQIVND (reference sequence). Unmatched junction bases numbered 11, after V lost 5 bases and J lost 6 bases. The CDR3 is made up of 15 amino acids.

The genes are TRBV6-5 and TRBJ1-6; TRBD1 matches 9 bases. Germline assignment: CDR1 MNHEY and CDR2 SVGAGI. V was pared by 4 bases and J by 8 bases, with 3 bases of the junction left unmatched. The CDR3 has 14 residues. The CDR3 nucleotides read TGTGCCAGCAGTTCGACAGGGGGAGATTCACCCCTCCACTTT. Translated: CASSSTGGDSPLHF.

This clone was counted once. This sequence joins TRBV27 and TRBJ2-3; D is unclear. The CDR3 has 14 amino acids. Trimming left V 5 bases short and J 6 bases short, with 15 bases between. The germline CDR1 and CDR2 sequences are MNHEY and SMNVEV (reference sequence). The CDR3 DNA sequence: TGTGCCAGCAGTACTCCGGGTCGTTCGGATACGCAGTATTTT. This sequence encodes CASSTPGRSDTQYF.

This chain's CDR3 is CASSTHRGLTYNEQFF. The DNA of the CDR3 is TGTGCCAGCAGCACCCACAGGGGGCTTACATACAATGAGCAGTTCTTC. The chain combines TRBV9 with TRBJ2-1; 9 bases map to TRBD1. From germline, CDR1 is SGDLS and CDR2 YYNGEE. The CDR3 is made up of 16 amino acids. J lost 4 bases, V lost 4 bases, and 9 bases had no gene match. Looking up the rest from reference TRBV9 and TRBJ2-1 gives the full variable domain: DSGVTQTPKHLITATGQRVTLRCSPRSGDLSVYWYQQSLDQGLQFLIQYYNGEERAKGNILERFSAQQFPDLHSELNLSSLELGDSALYFCASSTHRGLTYNEQFFGPGTRLTVL.

A single count supports this clone. The V call is TRBV5-1, the J call TRBJ2-5, with D unclear. This CDR3 region has 12 residues. V lost 4 bases to trimming and J lost 1 base, with 5 bases between them. The germline CDR1 and CDR2 sequences are SGHRS and YFSETQ. In nucleotides, the CDR3 is TGCGCCAGCAGCCCCTTCCAAGAGACCCAGTACTTC. Amino acids: CASSPFQETQYF.

The chain joins TRBV6-5 to TRBJ2-7; TRBD1 might be the D (6 bases). V shed 6 bases and J shed 3 bases, with 12 bases lying between them. Germline assignment: CDR1 MNHEY and CDR2 SVGAGI. The CDR3 consists of 13 residues. The CDR3 nucleotides are TGTGCCAGCAGGGGGGCGATAGACTACGAGCAGTACTTC. Its protein product is CASRGAIDYEQYF.

This chain connects TRBV4-1 to TRBJ1-5; TRBD1 aligns across 8 bases. With 3 bases clipped from V and 3 bases from J, the junction kept 4 bases outside the gene matches. The V gene's germline CDR1 is MGHRA and CDR2 YSYEKL. The CDR3 is made up of 15 amino acids. The CDR3 bases are TGCGCCAGCAGCCACCAGACAGGGGACAATCAGCCCCAGCATTTT. It translates to CASSHQTGDNQPQHF.